The 30 T cell receptor beta chains given below trace back to one sample, sequenced in a study of cytomegalovirus exposure and HLA in healthy donors. Primers included in the PCR were 60 Vbeta and 13 Jbeta primers. The protocol was immunoSEQ multiplex PCR, while the TCRdb copy is restricted to in-frame clones and leaves out a portion. The sample yields more than 85,000 clones, about 80% seen once. The sequencing sample was made of PBMCs. These receptors all stem from a man aged 25 to 45 in good health and CMV-seropositive.

The chain has TRBV5-1 and TRBJ1-5; D gene unclear. The CDR3 length is 15 residues. The V end lost 4 bases, the J end lost 0 bases, and 11 bases lay between the germline ends. Germline loops: CDR1 SGHRS, CDR2 YFSETQ. CDR3 sequence (DNA): TGCGCCAGCAGCATCGGTACCTATAGCAATCAGCCCCAGCATTTT. It specifies CASSIGTYSNQPQHF.

This rearrangement joins TRBV2 to TRBJ2-3, with 11 bases lining up with TRBD2. V lost 3 bases and J lost 4; bases outside the gene matches: 3. This CDR3 is built from 15 residues. Germline loops: CDR1 SNHLY, CDR2 FYNNEI. In DNA form, the CDR3 reads TGTGCCAGCAGTGAGATAGCGGGGGGGCCAGATACGCAGTATTTT. Its translation: CASSEIAGGPDTQYF.

The CDR3 loop is CASSLDGANTGELFF. CDR3 DNA sequence: TGCGCCAGCAGCTTGGATGGGGCCAACACCGGGGAGCTGTTTTTT. V and J are TRBV5-1 and TRBJ2-2; D is possibly TRBD1 (5 bases). This CDR3 region has 15 residues. V shed 0 bases and J shed 2 bases, with 8 bases lying between them. The germline gives CDR1 SGHRS, CDR2 YFSETQ.

The rearrangement uses TRBV11-3 and TRBJ2-2, with TRBD1 matching over 8 bases. Germline V lookup: CDR1 SGHNT, CDR2 YENEEA. This CDR3 spans 15 amino acids. V lost 5 bases and J lost 4; bases outside the gene matches: 6. CDR3 loop: CASSPDRAGTGELFF. Here the CDR3 DNA reads TGTGCCAGCAGCCCGGACAGGGCCGGCACCGGGGAGCTGTTTTTT.

The sample holds a few counts of this clone. This chain connects TRBV11-2 to TRBJ1-6, with 7 bases matching TRBD1. The J segment lost 6 bases and the V segment lost 1 base, leaving 6 bases of the junction unmatched. This CDR3 has 16 amino acids. Germline CDR1 SGHAT, CDR2 FQNNGV. The chain's CDR3 is CASSLGGTAFNSPLHF. CDR3 nucleotide sequence: TGTGCCAGCAGCTTAGGTGGGACAGCCTTTAATTCACCCCTCCACTTT.

V usage is TRBV5-4 and J usage is TRBJ1-4; 11 bases agree with TRBD1. Germline CDR1 and CDR2: SGHNT and YYREEE (reference sequence). J lost 8 bases, V lost 2 bases, and 5 bases had no gene match. The CDR3 is 15 amino acids. The CDR3 loop reads CASSFRTGGLEKLFF. For the CDR3, the DNA is TGTGCCAGCAGCTTCCGGACAGGGGGCTTGGAAAAACTGTTTTTT.

The CDR3 DNA follows: TGTGCCAGCAGAGGGACAGACGAGCAGTACTTC. This translates into CASRGTDEQYF. The rearrangement uses TRBV28 and TRBJ2-7; 7 bases agree with TRBD1. With V trimmed by 6 bases and J by 5 bases, 1 base remained unmatched. The germline V gene has CDR1 MDHEN and CDR2 SYDVKM. This CDR3 region has 11 residues.

This chain links TRBV19 with TRBJ2-1; tentative D call: TRBD2 (5 bases). The CDR3 sequence is 12 residues long. With 5 bases removed from V and 4 bases from J, the gap between germline ends came to 6 bases. Germline V lookup: CDR1 LNHDA, CDR2 SQIVND (reference sequence). The CDR3 sequence is CASSPGYNEQFF. CDR3 DNA: TGTGCCAGTAGTCCGGGGTACAATGAGCAGTTCTTC.

The V gene is TRBV9, the J gene TRBJ2-1, with 7 bases fitting TRBD1. Germline CDR1 and CDR2: SGDLS and YYNGEE. The CDR3 contains 15 residues. Trimming at V came to 0 bases and at J to 3 bases, leaving 3 bases not matched to a gene. The DNA of the CDR3 is TGTGCCAGCAGCGTAGGACAGGGAATCTACAATGAGCAGTTCTTC. Translated, it gives CASSVGQGIYNEQFF.

CDR3 nucleotide sequence: TGTGCCAGCACCCCGTTCACAAATGAAGCTTTCTTT. It yields the protein CASTPFTNEAFF. The chain combines TRBV6-5 with TRBJ1-1, with D uncertain. The CDR3 totals 12 residues. Looked up from germline, CDR1 is MNHEY and CDR2 is SVGAGI. V lost 7 bases, J lost 7 bases, and 13 bases lay in between.

The V gene is TRBV29-1, the J gene TRBJ2-5; tentatively, D is TRBD1 (5 bases). Trimming cost V 4 bases and J 1 base, with 13 bases left between them. The CDR3 consists of 14 residues. Germline assignment: CDR1 SQVTM and CDR2 ANQGSEA. Here the CDR3 DNA reads TGCAGCGTTGTCCTGGGGCGGAGCCAAGAGACCCAGTACTTC. This encodes CSVVLGRSQETQYF.

This chain connects TRBV18 to TRBJ2-3; maybe TRBD2 (6 bases). Trimming stripped 5 bases from V and 0 bases from J, with 21 bases between. CDR3 length: 18 residues. Germline-derived CDR1 and CDR2 are KGHSH and LQKENI. The CDR3 nucleotides are TGTGCCAGCTCATCAATTTGGTTTAGCGGTCCTAGCACAGATACGCAGTATTTT. This codes for CASSSIWFSGPSTDTQYF.

The count of this clone is one. The DNA for the CDR3 is TGTGCCAGCAGCCAAGGACTAGCGGGGGGGCCGGCTTACAATGAGCAGTTCTTC. Its translation: CASSQGLAGGPAYNEQFF. The chain links TRBV4-2 to TRBJ2-1, with 14 positions matching TRBD2. The J segment lost 4 bases and the V segment lost 1 base, leaving 6 bases of the junction unmatched. Germline V gene sequence: CDR1 LGHNA, CDR2 YNFKEQ. CDR3 size: 18 residues.

This chain uses TRBV30 with TRBJ2-3; maybe TRBD2 (5 bases). V was cut by 2 bases and J by 2 bases, with 14 bases left in between. The V gene's germline CDR1 is GTSNPN and CDR2 SVGIG (reference sequence). The CDR3 is 15 amino acids. The CDR3 DNA follows: TGTGCCTGGAGTAGGTTAGGGAGCCCCACAGATACGCAGTATTTT. It yields the protein CAWSRLGSPTDTQYF.

This clone was found once. The V gene is TRBV5-5, the J gene TRBJ1-1; D gene ambiguous. V was pared by 4 bases and J by 1 base, with 8 bases between. Germline values: CDR1 SGHKS, CDR2 YYEKEE (reference sequence). This CDR3 has 13 amino acids. The CDR3 spells CASSPYRNTEAFF. The CDR3 nucleotides are TGTGCCAGCAGCCCCTACAGGAACACTGAAGCTTTCTTT.

Concerning this clone: Other nucleotide sequences from this sample produce the same CDR3. This chain uses TRBV13 with TRBJ1-1; tentatively, D is TRBD1 (5 bases). Between the trimmed V and J ends, which lost 0 bases and 1 base, there was a span of 6 bases. This CDR3 spans 14 amino acids. Germline V CDR1 and CDR2: PRHDT, FYEKMQ (reference sequence). The chain's CDR3 is CASSLGGGNTEAFF. The CDR3 region has the DNA TGTGCCAGCAGCTTAGGGGGGGGGAACACTGAAGCTTTCTTT.

The rearrangement joins TRBV18 to TRBJ2-7, with 8 bases matching TRBD1. The junction had 12 bases not matched to a gene; V was cut back by 3 bases and J by 2 bases. The CDR3 is made up of 17 amino acids. Germline V lookup: CDR1 KGHSH, CDR2 LQKENI. CDR3 DNA sequence: TGTGCCAGCTCACCTATCCCCGGGACAGGCCCAACCTACGAGCAGTACTTC. Encoded protein: CASSPIPGTGPTYEQYF. Variable domain in full (rest from reference TRBV18 and TRBJ2-7): NAGVMQNPRHLVRRRGQEARLRCSPMKGHSHVYWYRQLPEEGLKFMVYLQKENIIDESGMPKERFSAEFPKEGPSILRIQQVVRGDSAAYFCASSPIPGTGPTYEQYFGPGTRLTVT.

The chain uses TRBV4-3 and TRBJ2-7, with D perhaps matching TRBD1 (6 bases). Trimming shortened V by 4 bases and J by 1 base, and 11 bases separated the two germline ends. Germline CDR1 LGHNA, CDR2 YSLEER. The CDR3 consists of 14 residues. CDR3 residues: CASSRETGSYEQYF. The CDR3 bases are TGCGCCAGCAGCCGAGAGACAGGATCCTACGAGCAGTACTTC.

This chain connects TRBV4-3 to TRBJ1-1; D perhaps matches TRBD1 (5 bases). CDR3 length: 15 residues. The germline V gene encodes CDR1 LGHNA and CDR2 YSLEER. Deletions cut 3 bases from V and 3 bases from J, with 14 bases between. The CDR3: CASSQDRGVYTEAFF. The DNA for the CDR3 is TGCGCCAGCAGCCAGGACCGGGGGGTTTACACTGAAGCTTTCTTT.

The V and J genes are TRBV7-9 and TRBJ1-5, with D tentatively TRBD1 (6 bases). V was clipped by 5 bases and J by 2 bases, with 19 bases between them. Germline V gene lookup returns CDR1 SEHNR and CDR2 FQNEAQ (reference sequence). The CDR3 runs to 17 residues. The CDR3 here is CASSHPPGAAGNQPQHF. For the CDR3, the DNA is TGTGCCAGCAGCCATCCCCCAGGGGCCGCCGGCAATCAGCCCCAGCATTTT.

This clone appeared once. The chain employs TRBV7-2 and TRBJ2-1; TRBD1 might be the D (6 bases). V lost 1 base and J 3 bases, leaving 7 bases between the germline ends. This CDR3 has 14 residues. CDR1 and CDR2 (germline): SGHTA, FQGNSA. In nucleotides, the CDR3 is TGTGCCAGCAGCTTAGAAGGGGGCTACAATGAGCAGTTCTTC. Residues: CASSLEGGYNEQFF.

The chain joins TRBV30 to TRBJ1-2; 7 bases are shared with TRBD1. The length of the CDR3 is 15 residues. J gave up 3 bases and V 5 bases, and 12 bases lay outside the gene matches. The germline V gene encodes CDR1 GTSNPN and CDR2 SVGIG (reference sequence). CDR3 sequence: CAWDIRGTEDYGYTF. CDR3 nucleotides: TGTGCCTGGGATATACGGGGGACAGAGGACTATGGCTACACCTTC.

This clone appeared once. This likely comes from a read error, as the CDR3 has no conserved phenylalanine or tryptophan at its end. The DNA is left out, because the CDR3 cannot be placed on it with certainty; the CDR3 is given as TCRdb lists it. The chain carries TRBV4-1 and TRBJ2-3; the table's D call, TRBD1, has no DNA check behind it. CDR1 is MGHRA, CDR2 YSYEKL, per germline. The CDR3 length is 12 residues, termini included. CDR3 loop: CASSQDMYRGLT.

The V call is TRBV19, the J call TRBJ2-2; TRBD1 is a possible D gene (6 bases). Trimming cost V 6 bases and J 5 bases, with 13 bases left between them. Germline CDR1 and CDR2: LNHDA and SQIVND (reference sequence). This CDR3 has 14 residues. The CDR3 coding sequence is TGTGCCAGTAGGGCGGACAGAGGGACCGGGGAGCTGTTTTTT. Its protein is CASRADRGTGELFF.

The genes are TRBV13 and TRBJ2-7; D is perhaps TRBD1 (5 bases). CDR3 length: 13 amino acids. V was shortened by 0 bases and J by 3 bases, with 6 bases between the two germline ends. In germline, CDR1 is PRHDT, CDR2 FYEKMQ (reference sequence). The CDR3 DNA is TGTGCCAGCAGCTTAGGTCAGGGCTACGAGCAGTACTTC. It yields the protein CASSLGQGYEQYF.

The chain is built from TRBV14 and TRBJ2-7, with D perhaps TRBD1 (6 bases). This CDR3 region has 15 residues. V lost 2 bases, J lost 2 bases, and 13 bases lay in between. Germline CDR1 is SGHDN and CDR2 is FVKESK. CDR3 sequence: CASSQLRTDPYEQYF. Written as DNA, the CDR3 is TGTGCCAGCAGCCAATTAAGGACAGACCCCTACGAGCAGTACTTC.

This clone was seen once. V usage is TRBV27 and J usage is TRBJ2-5; 13 bases agree with TRBD2. CDR3 length: 15 residues. The V gene's germline CDR1 is MNHEY and CDR2 SMNVEV (reference sequence). Germline trimming cut 6 bases from V and 2 bases from J; bases unmatched to any gene: 3. CDR3: CASRGLAGLQETQYF. CDR3 in DNA: TGTGCCAGCAGGGGACTAGCGGGACTACAAGAGACCCAGTACTTC.

The chain combines TRBV7-8 with TRBJ2-3; a possible D gene is TRBD1 (6 bases). The CDR3 totals 14 residues. Germline V gene lookup returns CDR1 SGHVS and CDR2 FQNEAQ. V lost 4 bases and J lost 0, with 8 bases in between. CDR3 amino acids: CASSSRGSTDTQYF. The CDR3 DNA reads as TGTGCCAGCAGCTCCAGGGGAAGCACAGATACGCAGTATTTT.

DNA for the CDR3: TGTGCCAGCAAAACCGGGACTAGCGGTGGAGATACGCAGTATTTT. Residues: CASKTGTSGGDTQYF. This rearrangement joins TRBV27 to TRBJ2-3, with 11 bases identical to TRBD2. The CDR3 has 15 amino acids. V dropped 7 bases and J dropped 5; count of bases not matched to a gene: 8. Germline CDR1 and CDR2: MNHEY and SMNVEV (reference sequence).

This clone was observed a few times. The chain links TRBV29-1 to TRBJ2-5; TRBD2 aligns across 12 bases. Germline CDR1 and CDR2: SQVTM and ANQGSEA. The CDR3 spans 14 residues. V lost 6 bases and J lost 5; bases outside the gene matches: 7. This CDR3 is CSVASGGAAETQYF. The CDR3, as DNA: TGCAGCGTGGCTAGCGGGGGGGCCGCGGAGACCCAGTACTTC.